The sample holds one count of the clone carrying this T cell receptor beta chain. These data belong to a study of blood T cell repertoires in COVID-19. Study details: COVID-19 samples from acute and convalescent phases originated in the United States, Italy and Spain. The cDNA or gDNA used as material had been derived from T cells, B-cell-depleted T cells, or PBMCs.

V trimming: 5 bases; J trimming: 0 bases; junction bases outside the gene matches: 2. Germline lookup yields CDR1 MNHEY and CDR2 SMNVEV (reference sequence). This CDR3 contains 16 residues. Study processing details: Estimation of nucleated cell counts was performed using reference gene primer amplification. Some clones are missing from TCRdb's copy, which holds only in-frame ones; the method was immunoSEQ multiplex PCR. The V and J calls and the clone size are those of that table, but D and trimming were determined from the DNA. The table shows around 200,000 clones, with about 86% occurring only once.

The TCR sequence derives from a woman aged 50 to 65 with acute or convalescent COVID-19. The material sequenced was peripheral blood. The rearrangement joins TRBV27 to TRBJ2-2; 11 bases are shared with TRBD2. The DNA for the CDR3 is TGTGCCAGCAGTGTGACTAGCGGGACGAACACCGGGGAGCTGTTTTTT. Its translation: CASSVTSGTNTGELFF.